The 27 T cell receptor beta chains given below trace back to one sample, sequenced in a study of blood T cell repertoires in COVID-19. The table came from immunoSEQ multiplex PCR; TCRdb's copy has only in-frame clones and leaves some out. The table shows hundreds of thousands of clones, with more than 70% occurring only once. Sequenced sample: peripheral blood. These receptors all stem from a woman between 50 and 59 years old with COVID-19, enrolled during active disease.

Of note for this clone: The same CDR3 arises from other DNA sequences in this sample as well. The genes are TRBV30 and TRBJ1-1; weak D call: TRBD1 (5 bases). The V end lost 3 bases, the J end lost 2 bases, and 7 bases lay between the germline ends. Germline V gene data show CDR1 as GTSNPN and CDR2 as SVGIG (reference sequence). The CDR3 loop spans 12 amino acids. The CDR3 bases are TGTGCCTGGAGCGGACAAAACACTGAAGCTTTCTTT. Translating it yields CAWSGQNTEAFF.

The V and J genes are TRBV27 and TRBJ2-7, with a weak D call TRBD1 (5 bases). In germline, CDR1 is MNHEY, CDR2 SMNVEV (reference sequence). Trimming left V 2 bases short and J 5 bases short, with 13 bases between. The CDR3 runs to 14 residues. CDR3 coding DNA: TGTGCCAGCAGTTTAGCCCCAGGGATCAACGAGCAGTACTTC. Translating gives CASSLAPGINEQYF.

The chain has TRBV3-1 (or the pseudogene TRBV3-2) and TRBJ2-1, with a possible D match to TRBD2 (5 bases). The V end was cut by 3 bases, the J end by 10 bases, with 13 bases between. Germline CDR1 and CDR2: LGHDT and YNNKEL (reference sequence). The CDR3 runs 13 residues. Here the CDR3 reads CASSHTRGSEQFF. CDR3 sequence (DNA): TGTGCCAGCAGCCACACCCGGGGTTCCGAGCAGTTCTTC.

The chain combines TRBV11-2 with TRBJ2-1; 10 bases are a match to TRBD1. With 2 bases clipped from V and 5 bases from J, the junction kept 3 bases outside the gene matches. The CDR3 loop spans 15 amino acids. The germline V gene has CDR1 SGHAT and CDR2 FQNNGV. CDR3 DNA: TGTGCCAGCAGCTTAATCGGGACAGGGGACAATGAGCAGTTCTTC. Its protein is CASSLIGTGDNEQFF.

The chain uses TRBV6-6 and TRBJ2-4, with TRBD1 matching over 7 bases. CDR1 is MNHNY, CDR2 SVGAGI, per germline (reference sequence). The junction had 8 bases not matched to a gene; V was cut back by 3 bases and J by 15 bases. This CDR3 is built from 12 residues. As DNA, the CDR3 is TGTGCCAGCAGTTATTCCCGCCGGGACAGGTACTTC. Encoded protein: CASSYSRRDRYF.

This chain connects TRBV6-6 to TRBJ2-7; D not resolved. The CDR3 loop spans 14 amino acids. Trimming removed 7 bases from V and 0 bases from J, with 13 bases in between. The V gene's germline CDR1 is MNHNY and CDR2 SVGAGI (reference sequence). The CDR3 nucleotides are TGTGCCAGCACCTCCACGTCCAGCTCCTACGAGCAGTACTTC. Amino acid sequence: CASTSTSSSYEQYF.

The genes are TRBV19 and TRBJ1-3, with a possible D match to TRBD1 (6 bases). This CDR3 has 14 amino acids. CDR1 and CDR2 from the germline V gene are LNHDA and SQIVND (reference sequence). V was pared by 8 bases and J by 5 bases, with 16 bases between. CDR3 coding DNA: TGTGCCAGTGATAACAGGGACGCAAGAAACACCATATATTTT. It codes for CASDNRDARNTIYF.

This clone has only a few counts. CDR3 region: CSASKGAVYEQYF. Here the CDR3 DNA reads TGCAGTGCTAGTAAGGGGGCAGTCTACGAGCAGTACTTC. This sequence joins TRBV20-1 and TRBJ2-7; 7 nucleotides match TRBD1. The junction had 5 bases not matched to a gene; V was cut back by 3 bases and J by 3 bases. The CDR3 spans 13 residues. Germline assignment: CDR1 DFQATT and CDR2 SNEGSKA (reference sequence).

This sequence joins TRBV7-2 and TRBJ2-1; TRBD1 matches 9 bases. Germline assignment: CDR1 SGHTA and CDR2 FQGNSA. The V gene end was trimmed by 4 bases and the J gene end by 3 bases; junction bases not matched to a gene: 7. The CDR3 covers 16 residues. The chain's CDR3 is CASSSRRDRVYNEQFF. The CDR3, as DNA: TGTGCCAGCAGCTCCCGCCGGGACAGGGTCTACAATGAGCAGTTCTTC.

The chain recombines TRBV20-1 with TRBJ1-1; D gene unclear. V lost 3 bases and J 3 bases, leaving 8 bases between the germline ends. From germline, CDR1 is DFQATT and CDR2 SNEGSKA (reference sequence). This CDR3 comprises 12 residues. The CDR3 loop is CSASNSDTEAFF. DNA for the CDR3: TGCAGTGCTAGTAACTCCGACACTGAAGCTTTCTTT.

The chain joins TRBV7-8 to TRBJ1-2; 7 bases agree with TRBD1. The junction had 3 bases not matched to a gene; V was cut back by 1 base and J by 1 base. This CDR3 region has 15 residues. Germline values: CDR1 SGHVS, CDR2 FQNEAQ. CDR3 sequence (DNA): TGTGCCAGCAGCTTAGGGACAGGTTTTAACTATGGCTACACCTTC. It specifies CASSLGTGFNYGYTF.

The chain combines TRBV11-3 with TRBJ2-2, with D unresolved. CDR1 is SGHNT, CDR2 YENEEA, per germline. The V end was cut by 0 bases, the J end by 5 bases, with 7 bases between. The CDR3 sequence is 14 residues long. The CDR3 region is CASSLESLTGELFF. CDR3 DNA: TGTGCCAGCAGCTTAGAAAGCCTTACCGGGGAGCTGTTTTTT.

V and J are TRBV30 and TRBJ1-2, with a weak D call TRBD1 (6 bases). Trimming cost V 4 bases and J 2 bases, with 11 bases left between them. The CDR3 contains 13 residues. The germline V gene has CDR1 GTSNPN and CDR2 SVGIG (reference sequence). The CDR3 loop reads CAWNREGNYGYTF. The DNA for the CDR3 is TGTGCCTGGAACAGGGAGGGGAACTATGGCTACACCTTC. Combining the CDR3 with reference TRBV30 and TRBJ1-2 gives the whole variable domain SQTIHQWPATLVQPVGSPLSLECTVEGTSNPNLYWYRQAAGRGLQLLFYSVGIGQISSEVPQNLSASRPQDRQFILSSKKLLLSDSGFYLCAWNREGNYGYTFGSGTRLTVV.

The V gene is TRBV9, the J gene TRBJ1-4; D might be TRBD1 (5 bases). Per the germline V gene, CDR1 is SGDLS and CDR2 is YYNGEE. The V and J ends lost 3 bases and 8 bases respectively, with 17 bases between them. CDR3 length equals 15 residues. This CDR3 reads CASSEGFAKGEKLFF. CDR3 coding DNA: TGTGCCAGCAGCGAGGGGTTCGCTAAGGGGGAAAAACTGTTTTTT. Variable domain in full (rest from reference TRBV9 and TRBJ1-4): DSGVTQTPKHLITATGQRVTLRCSPRSGDLSVYWYQQSLDQGLQFLIQYYNGEERAKGNILERFSAQQFPDLHSELNLSSLELGDSALYFCASSEGFAKGEKLFFGSGTQLSVL.

This chain links TRBV7-3 with TRBJ2-2, with D hard to call. The CDR3 has 12 amino acids. The V end lost 4 bases, the J end lost 5 bases, and 5 bases lay between the germline ends. The germline V gene encodes CDR1 SGHTA and CDR2 FQGTGA. The CDR3 sequence is CASSSDTGELFF. CDR3 in DNA: TGTGCCAGCAGCTCAGATACCGGGGAGCTGTTTTTT. The variable domain in full, with the rest retrieved from reference TRBV7-3 and TRBJ2-2, is GAGVSQTPSNKVTEKGKYVELRCDPISGHTALYWYRQSLGQGPEFLIYFQGTGAADDSGLPNDRFFAVRPEGSVSTLKIQRTERGDSAVYLCASSSDTGELFFGEGSRLTVL.

The chain combines TRBV19 with TRBJ1-2; 8 positions match TRBD1. Germline V gene data show CDR1 as LNHDA and CDR2 as SQIVND (reference sequence). The trim removed 5 bases at V and 1 base at J, leaving 12 bases unmatched. The CDR3 is 17 residues long. The DNA for the CDR3 is TGTGCCAGTAGTGGTCCAGGGGGCGCTGAGCTTAACTATGGCTACACCTTC. Translation gives CASSGPGGAELNYGYTF.

The gene calls are TRBV5-1 and TRBJ1-5; 8 bases match TRBD1. Germline V gives CDR1 SGHRS, CDR2 YFSETQ. This CDR3 is 14 amino acids long. V was pared by 4 bases and J by 6 bases, with 6 bases of the junction left unmatched. The CDR3, as DNA: TGCGCCAGCAGCACCGGACAGGGAGGTCAGCCCCAGCATTTT. Translating it yields CASSTGQGGQPQHF.

The gene calls are TRBV6-6 and TRBJ1-5, with 9 positions matching TRBD1. V lost 4 bases and J lost 2; bases outside the gene matches: 3. CDR3 size: 15 residues. In germline, CDR1 is MNHNY, CDR2 SVGAGI (reference sequence). CDR3 in DNA: TGTGCCAGCAGTTTTCGGACAGGGGGCAATCAGCCCCAGCATTTT. It translates to CASSFRTGGNQPQHF.

The gene calls are TRBV5-1 and TRBJ1-1; 10 bases agree with TRBD1. The CDR3 covers 13 residues. Germline V gene data show CDR1 as SGHRS and CDR2 as YFSETQ. With V trimmed by 7 bases and J by 4 bases, 4 bases remained unmatched. The CDR3 DNA reads TGCGCCAGCGGACAGGGGGATGGCACTGAAGCTTTCTTT. Translation gives CASGQGDGTEAFF.

The chain is built from TRBV28 and TRBJ2-4; possible D gene TRBD2, 5 bases. In germline, CDR1 is MDHEN, CDR2 SYDVKM. The ends were cut back, 3 bases at V and 5 bases at J, with 17 bases in the middle. The CDR3 is 16 amino acids. The CDR3 bases are TGTGCCAGCAGTTTCCAAGGTGGGGAGACCCAAAACATTCAGTACTTC. Translation: CASSFQGGETQNIQYF.

The V call is TRBV5-1, the J call TRBJ2-7, with 7 nucleotides matching TRBD1. The CDR3 sequence is 14 residues long. Germline V gene lookup returns CDR1 SGHRS and CDR2 YFSETQ. The V gene end was trimmed by 0 bases and the J gene end by 5 bases; junction bases not matched to a gene: 5. The DNA for the CDR3 is TGCGCCAGCAGCTTGGGACAGGGTAATGACGAGCAGTACTTC. It yields the protein CASSLGQGNDEQYF.

This chain joins TRBV5-4 and TRBJ2-7, with 10 nucleotides matching TRBD2. The V gene's germline CDR1 is SGHNT and CDR2 YYREEE (reference sequence). J lost 5 bases, V lost 0 bases, and 8 bases had no gene match. This CDR3 region has 16 residues. CDR3 nucleotide sequence: TGTGCCAGCAGCTTGGTCGGTAGCGGGGGGCGGCACGAGCAGTACTTC. Residues: CASSLVGSGGRHEQYF.

The chain carries TRBV6-4 and TRBJ1-1; TRBD1 agrees at 8 bases. There are 14 residues in the CDR3. With 3 bases clipped from V and 11 bases from J, the junction kept 11 bases outside the gene matches. Germline V gene sequence: CDR1 MRHNA, CDR2 SNTAGT. The CDR3 here is CASSEGQGVGAAFF. CDR3 in DNA: TGTGCCAGCAGTGAAGGACAGGGAGTAGGGGCCGCTTTCTTT.

V and J are TRBV27 and TRBJ1-6; D is possibly TRBD1 (6 bases). This CDR3 spans 14 amino acids. V lost 6 bases, J lost 10 bases, and 16 bases lay in between. Germline V gives CDR1 MNHEY, CDR2 SMNVEV (reference sequence). As DNA, the CDR3 is TGTGCCAGCAGCCTCATTGGGGGCGGCTCACCCCTCCACTTT. Protein product: CASSLIGGGSPLHF.

V gene TRBV2 combines with J gene TRBJ1-1; tentatively, D is TRBD1 (5 bases). CDR1 and CDR2 from the germline V gene are SNHLY and FYNNEI. V was shortened by 5 bases and J by 8 bases, with 15 bases between the two germline ends. The CDR3 consists of 13 residues. The CDR3 nucleotides read TGTGCCAGCAGTATCCGAGTGGGGCGAGAAGCTTTCTTT. It codes for CASSIRVGREAFF. The full variable domain, its missing parts supplied by reference TRBV2 and TRBJ1-1, is EPEVTQTPSHQVTQMGQEVILRCVPISNHLYFYWYRQILGQKVEFLVSFYNNEISEKSEIFDDQFSVERPDGSNFTLKIRSTKLEDSAMYFCASSIRVGREAFFGQGTRLTVV.

This rearrangement joins TRBV6-6 to TRBJ1-2; D is unclear. CDR3 length equals 14 residues. V gave up 6 bases and J gave up 8 bases, with 19 bases separating them. The germline V gene has CDR1 MNHNY and CDR2 SVGAGI (reference sequence). The CDR3 protein is CASSHRGGLGGYTF. Here the CDR3 DNA reads TGTGCCAGCAGCCACCGCGGAGGGTTAGGAGGCTACACCTTC.

This clone was observed a few times. The V gene is TRBV7-9, the J gene TRBJ1-1, with TRBD1 identical over 8 bases. CDR1 SEHNR and CDR2 FQNEAQ come from the germline V gene (reference sequence). With V trimmed by 6 bases and J by 4 bases, 4 bases remained unmatched. This CDR3 comprises 13 residues. CDR3 residues: CASRSGQGTEAFF. The CDR3 coding sequence is TGTGCCAGCAGATCCGGACAGGGCACTGAAGCTTTCTTT.